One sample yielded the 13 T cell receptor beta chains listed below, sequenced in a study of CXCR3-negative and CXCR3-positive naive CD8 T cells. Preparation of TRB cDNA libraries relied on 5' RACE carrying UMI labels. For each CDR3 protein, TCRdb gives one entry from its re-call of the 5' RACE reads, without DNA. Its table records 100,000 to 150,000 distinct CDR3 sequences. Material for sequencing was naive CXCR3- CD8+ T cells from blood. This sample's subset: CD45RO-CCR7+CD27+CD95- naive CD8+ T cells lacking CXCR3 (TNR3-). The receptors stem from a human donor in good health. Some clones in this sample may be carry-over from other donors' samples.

The CDR3 loop is CASRYSLCGSYNEQFF. The rearrangement joins TRBV6-9 to TRBJ2-1; TCRdb indicates TRBD2, and absent DNA this call remains unverified. The CDR3 length is 16 residues. CDR1 is MNHGY and CDR2 is SVAAGI in the germline V gene.

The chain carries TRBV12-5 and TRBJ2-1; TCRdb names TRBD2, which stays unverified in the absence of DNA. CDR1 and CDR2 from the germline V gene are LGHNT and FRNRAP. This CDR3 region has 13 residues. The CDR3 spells CASGSPLGNEQFF.

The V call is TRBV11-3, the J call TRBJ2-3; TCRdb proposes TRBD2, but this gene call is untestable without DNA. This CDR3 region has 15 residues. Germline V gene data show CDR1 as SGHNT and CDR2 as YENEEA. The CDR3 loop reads CASSTRAGETDTQYF.

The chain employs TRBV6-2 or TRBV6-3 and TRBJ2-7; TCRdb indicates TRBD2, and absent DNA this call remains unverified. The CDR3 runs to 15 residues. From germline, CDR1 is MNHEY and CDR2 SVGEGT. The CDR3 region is CASSTGTANDHEQYF.

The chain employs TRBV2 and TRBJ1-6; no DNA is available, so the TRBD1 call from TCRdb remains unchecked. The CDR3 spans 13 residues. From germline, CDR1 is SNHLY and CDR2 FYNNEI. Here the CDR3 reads CASSDQGYSPLHF.

The CDR3 loop is CASSLSDGTNYGYTF. The chain is built from TRBV9 and TRBJ1-2. Germline-derived CDR1 and CDR2 are SGDLS and YYNGEE. The CDR3 spans 15 residues.

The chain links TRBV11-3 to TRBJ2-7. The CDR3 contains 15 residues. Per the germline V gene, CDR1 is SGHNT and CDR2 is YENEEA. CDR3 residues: CASSLGLEGQDEQYF.

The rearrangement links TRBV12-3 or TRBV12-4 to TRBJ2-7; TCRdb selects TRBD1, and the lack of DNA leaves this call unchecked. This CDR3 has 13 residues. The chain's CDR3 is CANPPPKPYEQYF.

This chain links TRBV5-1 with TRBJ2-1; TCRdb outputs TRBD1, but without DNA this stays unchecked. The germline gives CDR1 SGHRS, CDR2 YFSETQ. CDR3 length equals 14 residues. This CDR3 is CASSLNGGMNEQFF.

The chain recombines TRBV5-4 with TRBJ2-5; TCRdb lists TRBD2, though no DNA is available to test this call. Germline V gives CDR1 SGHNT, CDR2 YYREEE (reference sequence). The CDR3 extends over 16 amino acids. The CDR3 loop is CASSLAGGEAFETQYF.

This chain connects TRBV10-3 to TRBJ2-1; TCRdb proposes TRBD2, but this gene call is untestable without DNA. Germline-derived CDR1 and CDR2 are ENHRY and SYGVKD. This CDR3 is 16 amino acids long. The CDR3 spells CAISERAGTPNNEQFF.

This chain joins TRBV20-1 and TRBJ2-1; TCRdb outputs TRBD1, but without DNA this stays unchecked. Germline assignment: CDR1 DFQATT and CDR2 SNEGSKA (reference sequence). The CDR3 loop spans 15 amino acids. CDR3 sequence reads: CSARDLFRGKTEQFF.

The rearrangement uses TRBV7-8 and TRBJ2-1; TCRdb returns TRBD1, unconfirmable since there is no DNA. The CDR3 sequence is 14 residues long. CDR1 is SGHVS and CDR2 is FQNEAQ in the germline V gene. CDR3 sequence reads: CASSPGGFYNEQFF.